The 24 T cell receptor beta chains below all came from one sample that was sequenced in a study of shared clonotypes between healthy human individuals. Using immunoSEQ multiplex PCR, the repertoire was profiled, and TCRdb retains in-frame clones only, with some absent. This sample has some 500,000 clones, with around 79% found just once. The specimen sequenced was PBMCs. These receptors came from a woman aged 40 to 49 in good health. Some clones in this sample may be carry-over from other donors' samples.

This sequence joins TRBV7-2 and TRBJ2-3; 7 bases align to TRBD1. The germline CDR1 and CDR2 sequences are SGHTA and FQGNSA. The ends lost 5 bases at V and 1 base at J; junction bases unmatched: 9. The CDR3 spans 16 residues. CDR3 in DNA: TGTGCCAGCAGCCAAAGCTCCGGGACAGGCACAGATACGCAGTATTTT. Amino acids: CASSQSSGTGTDTQYF.

This clone was seen only a few times. In DNA, the CDR3 is TGTGCCATCAGTGGTACAGAAGCAGCTAATGAAAAACTGTTTTTT. It yields the protein CAISGTEAANEKLFF. The genes are TRBV10-3 and TRBJ1-4; no definite D call. CDR3 size: 15 residues. V was pared by 4 bases and J by 3 bases, with 12 bases between. Germline V CDR1 and CDR2: ENHRY, SYGVKD.

The count of this clone is one. The V gene is TRBV5-1, the J gene TRBJ1-1; tentatively, D is TRBD1 (5 bases). This CDR3 has 15 amino acids. The germline V and J ends were trimmed by 4 bases and 5 bases, with 18 bases remaining between them. CDR1 and CDR2 from the germline V gene are SGHRS and YFSETQ. This chain's CDR3 is CASSRDGGEGTEAFF. The CDR3 DNA reads TGCGCCAGCAGCCGGGACGGAGGCGAGGGGACTGAAGCTTTCTTT.

On this clone: This likely traces to a read error, being one base from a far larger clone. The chain employs TRBV6-6 and TRBJ2-7, with 8 bases lining up with TRBD1. This CDR3 is built from 16 residues. With V trimmed by 2 bases and J by 3 bases, 9 bases remained unmatched. Per germline, CDR1 MNHNY and CDR2 SVGAGI (reference sequence). CDR3: CASSYPPTGANYEQYF. The CDR3 bases are TGTGCCAGCAGTTACCCCCCGACAGGGGCTAACTACGAGCAGTACTTC.

This clone was observed a handful of times. CDR3 in amino acids: CASNDPVLAALTEQFF. The CDR3 region has the DNA TGTGCCAGCAATGACCCGGTACTAGCGGCTCTTACGGAGCAGTTCTTC. The gene calls are TRBV28 and TRBJ2-1; TRBD2 aligns across 8 bases. The CDR3 has 16 residues. With V trimmed by 7 bases and J by 10 bases, 18 bases remained unmatched. From germline, CDR1 is MDHEN and CDR2 SYDVKM. Together with reference TRBV28 and TRBJ2-1, the CDR3 gives the full variable domain: DVKVTQSSRYLVKRTGEKVFLECVQDMDHENMFWYRQDPGLGLRLIYFSYDVKMKEKGDIPEGYSVSREKKERFSLILESASTNQTSMYLCASNDPVLAALTEQFFGPGTRLTVL.

The rearrangement links TRBV7-5 to TRBJ2-7; the DNA was not used to check the table's D call, TRBD1. TRBV7-5 is an annotated pseudogene. The CDR3 totals 17 residues. CDR3 nucleotides: TGTGTCAGAAGCCTAAGGTGGGCCACCAGAAGTGCCTACGAGCAGTACTTC. It yields the protein CVRSLRWATRSAYEQYF.

The chain carries TRBV29-1 and TRBJ2-1; 9 bases line up with TRBD2. The V gene end was trimmed by 8 bases and the J gene end by 2 bases; junction bases not matched to a gene: 10. CDR1 and CDR2 (germline): SQVTM, ANQGSEA. The CDR3 has 15 amino acids. CDR3 sequence: CSLREAGGPYNEQFF. The CDR3 nucleotides read TGCAGCCTTCGGGAGGCGGGGGGGCCCTACAATGAGCAGTTCTTC.

This clone turned up a few times. The V and J genes are TRBV18 and TRBJ2-1; TRBD2 aligns across 7 bases. Per germline, CDR1 KGHSH and CDR2 LQKENI. V lost 3 bases and J lost 12; bases outside the gene matches: 5. The CDR3 is 12 residues long. CDR3 residues: CASSPTSAAQFF. The CDR3 DNA sequence: TGTGCCAGCTCACCTACTAGCGCCGCGCAGTTCTTC.

The rearrangement joins TRBV28 to TRBJ1-2; D unclear. The CDR3 consists of 14 residues. The ends were cut back, 1 base at V and 7 bases at J, with 13 bases in the middle. Germline-derived CDR1 and CDR2 are MDHEN and SYDVKM. CDR3 DNA sequence: TGTGCCAGCAGTTTATATCCAGACCTAGGTGGCTACACCTTC. It specifies CASSLYPDLGGYTF.

There are many counts of this clone. The sample contains more than one DNA sequence encoding this CDR3. The rearrangement uses TRBV28 and TRBJ1-4; TRBD1 might be the D (6 bases). The CDR3 loop spans 14 amino acids. Between the trimmed V and J ends, which lost 6 bases and 8 bases, there was a span of 16 bases. CDR1 and CDR2 from the germline V gene are MDHEN and SYDVKM. CDR3 in DNA: TGTGCCAGCAGAACACAGGGCCAGGGGGAAAAACTGTTTTTT. Translating it yields CASRTQGQGEKLFF.

The rearrangement uses TRBV28 and TRBJ1-3; weak D call: TRBD1 (6 bases). In germline, CDR1 is MDHEN, CDR2 SYDVKM. The CDR3 has 12 amino acids. V dropped 8 bases and J dropped 4 bases, with 9 bases sitting between them. The chain's CDR3 is CASVGGGNTIYF. CDR3 DNA sequence: TGTGCCAGCGTAGGGGGAGGAAACACCATATATTTT.

This sequence joins TRBV6-5 and TRBJ2-7, with 11 positions matching TRBD1. Germline V gene data show CDR1 as MNHEY and CDR2 as SVGAGI. The junction had 6 bases not matched to a gene; V was cut back by 8 bases and J by 3 bases. CDR3 length: 14 residues. CDR3 bases: TGTGCCAGCCGAGCCGGGACAGGGGGCTACGAGCAGTACTTC. It specifies CASRAGTGGYEQYF.

The genes are TRBV28 and TRBJ2-7; the D is unclear. V lost 5 bases and J 13 bases, leaving 24 bases between the germline ends. Germline values: CDR1 MDHEN, CDR2 SYDVKM. The CDR3 extends over 14 amino acids. CDR3 loop: CASSVPGSSNNEYF. The CDR3 nucleotides read TGTGCCAGCAGTGTCCCAGGATCCTCGAATAATGAATACTTC.

The V call is TRBV7-9, the J call TRBJ1-4, with D maybe TRBD1 (6 bases). Trimming removed 6 bases at V and 7 bases at J, with 15 bases between. CDR3 length: 14 amino acids. Germline V CDR1 and CDR2: SEHNR, FQNEAQ (reference sequence). CDR3 sequence (DNA): TGTGCCAGCAGTTCAACAGGGCAGGTTGAAAAACTGTTTTTT. Its protein product is CASSSTGQVEKLFF.

The gene calls are TRBV4-1 and TRBJ2-2; D unclear. Trimming took 2 bases from V and 4 from J, leaving 5 bases between them. There are 13 residues in the CDR3. Germline V CDR1 and CDR2: MGHRA, YSYEKL. In DNA, the CDR3 is TGCGCCAGCAGCCAAAGGGCCACCGGGGAGCTGTTTTTT. Its translation: CASSQRATGELFF.

The genes are TRBV5-1 and TRBJ2-1; 10 bases map to TRBD2. Germline CDR1 is SGHRS and CDR2 is YFSETQ. The CDR3 extends over 14 amino acids. V shed 0 bases, J shed 8 bases, and the junction held 2 bases outside the gene matches. The CDR3 DNA follows: TGCGCCAGCAGCTTGGTTCTAGCGGGAGATGAGCAGTTCTTC. This sequence encodes CASSLVLAGDEQFF.

V and J are TRBV9 and TRBJ1-2; D is unclear. This CDR3 contains 13 residues. V gave up 3 bases and J gave up 4 bases, with 10 bases separating them. CDR1 and CDR2 from the germline V gene are SGDLS and YYNGEE. The CDR3 coding sequence is TGTGCCAGCAGCGGAAGTAAAAGCTATGGCTACACCTTC. This encodes CASSGSKSYGYTF.

This clone was seen at least ten times. The chain links TRBV7-6 to TRBJ2-5; a weak D match, TRBD2 (6 bases). Germline V gene sequence: CDR1 SGHVS, CDR2 FNYEAQ. The V and J ends lost 2 bases and 4 bases respectively, with 11 bases between them. This CDR3 has 14 residues. The CDR3 DNA sequence: TGTGCCAGCAGCTTACAATCGGGAGCAGAGACCCAGTACTTC. Protein sequence: CASSLQSGAETQYF.

The chain is built from TRBV19 and TRBJ2-7; TRBD1 aligns across 9 bases. The CDR3 is made up of 15 amino acids. Germline V gene data show CDR1 as LNHDA and CDR2 as SQIVND (reference sequence). V shed 5 bases and J 5 bases; nucleotides not matched to a gene: 10. In nucleotides, the CDR3 is TGTGCCAGTAGTGCGGGCTGGGACAGGGTCCACGAGCAGTACTTC. Amino acid sequence: CASSAGWDRVHEQYF.

The gene calls are TRBV15 and TRBJ1-2; D possibly corresponds to TRBD1 (5 bases). The CDR3 loop spans 13 amino acids. Germline-derived CDR1 and CDR2 are LNHNV and YYDKDF (reference sequence). Trimming stripped 3 bases from V and 7 bases from J, with 12 bases between. The DNA of the CDR3 is TGTGCCACCAGCAGTGGGGGAGGGTTTGGCTACACCTTC. This codes for CATSSGGGFGYTF.

The CDR3 bases are TGTGCCATCAGTGACAGGGGGCATGGCACCGGGGAGCTGTTTTTT. Encoded protein: CAISDRGHGTGELFF. V usage is TRBV10-3 and J usage is TRBJ2-2, with 8 bases fitting TRBD1. The CDR3 has 15 residues. Germline V CDR1 and CDR2: ENHRY, SYGVKD. Germline trimming cut 3 bases from V and 4 bases from J; bases unmatched to any gene: 4.

This clone has just one count. The chain employs TRBV28 and TRBJ1-2; D call uncertain. V was cut by 5 bases and J by 4 bases, with 14 bases left in between. The CDR3 runs 14 residues. Germline-derived CDR1 and CDR2 are MDHEN and SYDVKM. This CDR3 is CASSGQPRVYGYTF. CDR3 DNA: TGTGCCAGCAGTGGCCAACCCCGGGTCTATGGCTACACCTTC.

V usage is TRBV28 and J usage is TRBJ1-4, with D maybe TRBD1 (5 bases). V lost 3 bases and J lost 8, with 19 bases in between. The CDR3 loop spans 16 amino acids. Germline assignment: CDR1 MDHEN and CDR2 SYDVKM. The CDR3, as DNA: TGTGCCAGCAGTTTGGCAGGGCCGCCCTCAGTGGAAAAACTGTTTTTT. It encodes CASSLAGPPSVEKLFF.

This sequence joins TRBV6-5 and TRBJ1-1, with 9 bases matching TRBD1. J was trimmed by 4 bases and V by 6 bases; bases with no gene match: 3. This CDR3 region has 13 residues. Germline CDR1 reads MNHEY; CDR2 reads SVGAGI. The CDR3 DNA reads TGTGCCAGCAGGGGACAGGGTGGCACTGAAGCTTTCTTT. Translation: CASRGQGGTEAFF.